Below, one T cell receptor beta chain is given with its context. Data came from immunoSEQ multiplex PCR; TCRdb stores just in-frame clones and leaves some out. The sample has 25,000 to 30,000 clones; 82% are singletons. The sample originates from a study of blood T cell repertoires in COVID-19. Study-level information: Collection of acute and convalescent COVID-19 samples took place in the United States, Italy and Spain.

The CDR3 spans 15 residues. Per the germline V gene, CDR1 is SNHLY and CDR2 is FYNNEI. The junction had 3 bases not matched to a gene; V was cut back by 3 bases and J by 2 bases. The chain links TRBV2 to TRBJ2-1; 8 nucleotides agree with TRBD2. This clonotype was obtained from a man at least 80 years old with active or convalescent COVID-19. The sample consisted of peripheral blood. CDR3 DNA sequence: TGTGCCAGCAGTGACCAGCGGGGGCCCTACAATGAGCAGTTCTTC. The encoded protein is CASSDQRGPYNEQFF.